The clone carrying this TCR beta chain was seen a single time. The antigen remains undetermined. This specimen belongs to a study of shared clonotypes between healthy human individuals. Overall study context: The study used three CD4 naive, three CD4 memory, two CD8 naive and one CD8 memory plate per donor.

Every subset's genomic DNA went evenly onto several immunoSEQ plates. Assay used: immunoSEQ multiplex PCR; TCRdb lists only in-frame clones, some missing. The repertoire has over 700,000 clones, just under 75% of them found once; the top ten carry over 1.5%. Per the germline V gene, CDR1 is MNHEY and CDR2 is SVGAGI. J was trimmed by 10 bases and V by 5 bases; bases with no gene match: 7. This CDR3 is built from 14 residues. Regarding the study as a whole: Non-shared clonotypes were found to have lower generation probabilities than the clonotypes that were shared by all four of the sorted-subset donors. Larger estimated richness was generally recorded for naive subsets relative to memory subsets.

This receptor was identified in a woman under 40 in good health. Sequenced input: memory CD4+ T cells sorted from blood. Subset of the sample: CD45RA-negative fraction. The chain combines TRBV6-5 with TRBJ2-1, with 11 positions matching TRBD2. In DNA form, the CDR3 reads TGTGCCAGCAGTCTGGCTAGCGGGAGGTGGGAGCAGTTCTTC. Its translation is CASSLASGRWEQFF.